Listed below are T cell receptor beta chains from one sample, sequenced in a study of T cell responses to AZD1222 COVID-19 vaccine. Data came from immunoSEQ multiplex PCR; TCRdb stores just in-frame clones and leaves some out. Of 85,000 to 95,000 clones listed, 89% were seen once; the top ten hold more than 5%. The specimen comprised peripheral blood, sampled 28 days after the second AZD1222 dose. These receptors came from an adult who received the AZD1222 COVID-19 vaccine. Each CDR3 is given with its conserved first and last residue. The D gene is left open where the match is weak. Clone size is given for some rows only: seen once, a few or many times, or a class if the clone is expanded.

>NA|14|TRBJ1-2|TRBV28|NA
CASRTQGSNYGYTF
TGTGCCAGCAGAACTCAGGGGTCCAACTATGGCTACACCTTC
>NA|12|TRBJ1-2|TRBV9|NA
CASINPRYGYTF
TGTGCCAGCATAAACCCCCGCTATGGCTACACCTTC
>NA|14|TRBJ1-6|TRBV5-1|once
CASSLEFGDSPLHF
TGCGCCAGCAGCTTGGAATTCGGAGATTCACCCCTCCACTTT
>NA|14|TRBJ1-1|TRBV7-6|NA
CASSLGDFNTEAFF
TGTGCCAGCAGCTTAGGGGATTTTAACACTGAAGCTTTCTTT
>NA|12|TRBJ1-4|TRBV6-5|NA
CASSYSGEKLFF
TGTGCCAGCAGTTACTCAGGTGAAAAACTGTTTTTT
>NA|14|TRBJ1-1|TRBV18|few
CASSPSRGNTEAFF
TGTGCCAGCTCACCCTCTCGGGGGAACACTGAAGCTTTCTTT
>NA|13|TRBJ1-5|TRBV15|NA
CATSSLWGQPQHF
TGTGCCACCAGCAGCCTTTGGGGTCAGCCCCAGCATTTT
>TRBD2|15|TRBJ2-7|TRBV19|NA
CASSHPGEGGHEQYF
TGTGCCAGTTCTCATCCGGGGGAGGGCGGCCACGAGCAGTACTTC
>TRBD1|14|TRBJ2-7|TRBV27|few
CASSFSGGAGEQYF
TGTGCCAGCAGTTTCTCAGGGGGCGCGGGCGAGCAGTACTTC
>TRBD2|17|TRBJ2-1|TRBV27|NA
CASNAGLAGPWWNEQFF
TGTGCCAGCAACGCGGGACTAGCGGGACCTTGGTGGAATGAGCAGTTCTTC
>NA|15|TRBJ1-6|TRBV7-2|NA
CASSSRTANNSPLHF
TGTGCCAGCAGCTCACGGACAGCTAATAATTCACCCCTCCACTTT
>TRBD2|16|TRBJ2-2|TRBV4-1|NA
CASSHPSGGNTGELFF
TGCGCCAGCAGCCACCCTAGCGGGGGAAACACCGGGGAGCTGTTTTTT
>NA|24|TRBJ1-5|TRBV23-1|NA
CASSQSILSATPIVRGAINQPQHF
TGCGCCAGCAGTCAATCGATTCTATCGGCGACACCTATCGTCAGGGGCGCAATCAATCAGCCCCAGCATTTT
>TRBD1|14|TRBJ1-1|TRBV10-3|NA
CAIRTGPRGTEAFF
TGTGCCATCCGGACAGGGCCGAGGGGCACTGAAGCTTTCTTT
>NA|14|TRBJ1-4|TRBV5-4|NA
CASSPGAANEKLFF
TGTGCCAGCAGCCCCGGGGCAGCTAATGAAAAACTGTTTTTT
>TRBD1|16|TRBJ1-4|TRBV30|NA
CAWSIGQGAGGEKLFF
TGTGCCTGGAGTATTGGACAGGGGGCCGGGGGTGAAAAACTGTTTTTT
>TRBD1|15|TRBJ1-2|TRBV13|NA
CASSTRQGSGYGYTF
TGTGCCAGCAGCACCCGACAGGGGTCGGGGTATGGCTACACCTTC
>TRBD1|15|TRBJ1-6|TRBV25-1|NA
CASSELGTGASPLHF
TGTGCCAGCAGTGAATTAGGGACAGGGGCTTCACCCCTCCACTTT
>NA|14|TRBJ2-2|TRBV7-2|NA
CASSLGSGSGELFF
TGTGCCAGCAGCTTAGGCTCAGGGTCCGGGGAGCTGTTTTTT
>NA|18|TRBJ2-1|TRBV5-5|NA
CASSHLQIGKKVINEQFF
TGTGCCAGCAGCCACCTACAGATAGGGAAAAAGGTCATAAATGAGCAGTTCTTC
>NA|11|TRBJ2-7|TRBV6-5|NA
CASSLDSEQYF
TGTGCCAGCAGCCTGGACAGCGAGCAGTACTTC
>NA|15|TRBJ2-2|TRBV9|NA
CASSIGRLNTGELFF
TGTGCCAGCAGCATAGGACGGCTTAACACCGGGGAGCTGTTTTTT
>NA|13|TRBJ1-2|TRBV28|NA
CASSQDTNYGYTF
TGTGCCAGCAGCCAGGACACGAACTATGGCTACACCTTC
>NA|12|TRBJ1-1|TRBV21-1|NA
CASSKHSTEAFF
TGTGCCAGCAGCAAACATTCCACTGAAGCTTTCTTT
>NA|15|TRBJ2-5|TRBV19|NA
CASSFIGAGGETQYF
TGTGCCAGTAGTTTCATCGGGGCAGGGGGGGAGACCCAGTACTTC
>NA|19|TRBJ2-7|TRBV3-1/TRBV3-2|few
CASSQLPRVTAFSTYEQYF
TGTGCCAGCAGCCAACTACCAAGAGTGACAGCCTTCTCAACCTACGAGCAGTACTTC